This TCR beta chain derives from a study of breast tumors, draining lymph nodes, adjacent tissues. TCRdb called the multiplex PCR reads again in MiXCR, with one record for every CDR3 protein. Here the sample spans approximately 140,000 distinct CDR3 sequences, 32% being singletons. The CDR3 loop spans 13 amino acids. V was clipped by 2 bases and J by 5 bases, with 7 bases between them. The V gene's germline CDR1 is MNHEY and CDR2 SVGAGI. This clonotype was seen many times. No antigen is known for it. Axillary draining lymph nodes of breast cancer patients supplied the node samples. Study conclusions and caveats: Most tumor T cells seemingly derive from lymph node, then expand in tumor. Luminal-like breast cancer showed significantly higher tumor–nontumor repertoire similarity than basal-like. Tumors had less TCR diversity than lymph nodes, more than nontumor tissue.

This clonotype was sampled from a female donor with breast cancer. Some clones in this sample may be carry-over from other donors' samples. Sequenced input: axillary lymph node tissue. V gene TRBV6-5 combines with J gene TRBJ1-5; D gene unclear. CDR3 in DNA: TGTGCCAGCAGTTACGGGCGGGATCAGCCCCAGCATTTT. This encodes CASSYGRDQPQHF.